These T cell receptor beta chains were read from a single sample in a study of blood T cell repertoires in COVID-19. Profiling relied on immunoSEQ multiplex PCR, and the TCRdb table lists in-frame clones only, not all of them. This sample has 150,000 or so clones; roughly 90% occur once, and the top ten carry 3.5% to 4.5%. Sequenced input: PBMCs or T cells enriched from blood (not recorded which). The receptors here all came from a woman in her 40s who had been exposed to COVID-19. The CDR3 runs from the conserved cysteine through the conserved F or W. Each record gives: clone size, D gene, V gene, J gene, CDR3 DNA, CDR3 protein. D genes are given only for firm matches. Clone size is shown for a subset of rows, as once, few, many or a class of expanded clone.

NA	TRBD1	TRBV10-1	TRBJ1-6	TGCGCCAGCAGCCGGGACAGGGGAAATTCACCCCTCCACTTT	CASSRDRGNSPLHF
NA	NA	TRBV2	TRBJ1-2	TGTGCCAGCAGCACCGAGGCAGCCAGCTATGGCTACACCTTC	CASSTEAASYGYTF
once	TRBD2	TRBV27	TRBJ2-1	TGTGCCAGTTTGCGACTAGCGGGGCCCATAGACAATGAGCAGTTCTTC	CASLRLAGPIDNEQFF
few	TRBD1	TRBV5-1	TRBJ1-1	TGCGCCAGCAGTCCTCAGGGGGCGGACACTGAAGCTTTCTTT	CASSPQGADTEAFF
NA	NA	TRBV29-1	TRBJ1-2	TGCAGCGTTGCGGGGGGCGGTGGCTACACCTTC	CSVAGGGGYTF
NA	NA	TRBV28	TRBJ2-7	TGTGCCAGCAGTTTCCCTCGGAGGGCACAACCCTACGAGCAGTACTTC	CASSFPRRAQPYEQYF
NA	NA	TRBV5-1	TRBJ1-4	TGCGCCAGCAGCTTGGCCGCGGGGGAAAAACTGTTTTTT	CASSLAAGEKLFF
NA	NA	TRBV2	TRBJ2-3	TGTGCCAGCAGTAGAGCGGGCAGAGAAAGGCCAGATACGCAGTATTTT	CASSRAGRERPDTQYF
NA	NA	TRBV4-2	TRBJ2-7	TGTGCCAGCAGCCAGGGACGACAGGCCCAGGTGGACGAGCAGTACTTC	CASSQGRQAQVDEQYF
NA	TRBD1	TRBV6-6	TRBJ1-4	TGTGCCAGCAGTCCCGGGACAGCTAATGAAAAACTGTTTTTT	CASSPGTANEKLFF
NA	TRBD1	TRBV2	TRBJ2-1	TGTGCCAGCAGTGAATACAGGGGCGGGAATGAGCAGTTCTTC	CASSEYRGGNEQFF
NA	NA	TRBV5-1	TRBJ2-5	TGCGCCAGCAGCTTTAGGGGGGGCCAAGAGACCCAGTACTTC	CASSFRGGQETQYF
NA	NA	TRBV29-1	TRBJ1-5	TGCAGCGTTGATTCGGTTCCCACCTTTCATCAGCCCCAGCATTTT	CSVDSVPTFHQPQHF
NA	TRBD1	TRBV5-4	TRBJ1-4	TGTGCCAGCGGATTCGGACAGGGAAAGGCTGAAAAACTGTTTTTT	CASGFGQGKAEKLFF
NA	NA	TRBV7-9	TRBJ1-2	TGTGCCAGCAGCTTGAGGGAAGGCGGCTACACCTTC	CASSLREGGYTF
NA	NA	TRBV27	TRBJ1-1	TGTGCCAGCAGTTTACAGGGCTTGAACACTGAAGCTTTCTTT	CASSLQGLNTEAFF
NA	TRBD2	TRBV6-5	TRBJ2-7	TGTGCCAGCAGCCACCTAGCGGGGGGTACCTACGAGCAGTACTTC	CASSHLAGGTYEQYF
NA	NA	TRBV5-6	TRBJ2-7	TGTGCCAGCAGCTTAGGAGGGCTTGCCTACGAGCAGTACTTC	CASSLGGLAYEQYF